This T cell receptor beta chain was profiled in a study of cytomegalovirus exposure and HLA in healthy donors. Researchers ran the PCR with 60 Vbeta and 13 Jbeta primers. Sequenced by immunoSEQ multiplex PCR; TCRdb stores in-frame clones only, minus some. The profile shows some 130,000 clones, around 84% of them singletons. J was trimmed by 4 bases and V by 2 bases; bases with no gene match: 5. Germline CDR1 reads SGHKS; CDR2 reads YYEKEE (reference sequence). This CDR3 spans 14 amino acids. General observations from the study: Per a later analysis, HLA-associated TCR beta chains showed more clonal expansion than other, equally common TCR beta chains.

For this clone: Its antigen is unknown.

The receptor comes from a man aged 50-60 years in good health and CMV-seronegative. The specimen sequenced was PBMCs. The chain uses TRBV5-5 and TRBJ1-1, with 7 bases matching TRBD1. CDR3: CASSLFQGVTEAFF. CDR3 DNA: TGTGCCAGCAGCTTATTCCAGGGGGTCACTGAAGCTTTCTTT.